The sequence of this TCR beta chain was determined in a study of immune evolution from preneoplasia to lung adenocarcinoma. Study-level findings and limits: Later-stage lesions appeared to have more T cells, more diversity, less clonality. Normal lung had the highest top T cell clone frequencies.

Trimming shortened V by 3 bases and J by 7 bases, and 13 bases separated the two germline ends. The CDR3 consists of 13 residues. Germline V gives CDR1 SGDLS, CDR2 YYNGEE. This clone turned up a few times. No antigen is known for it. Between the mid-2010s and the late 2010s, patients underwent resection in Japan or China. TCRdb's table, derived via immunoSEQ multiplex PCR, lists solely in-frame clones and lacks some. The profile shows 9,000 to 9,500 clones, around 91% of them singletons. The chain has TRBV9 and TRBJ1-2; D remains ambiguous. The source material was FFPE invasive lung adenocarcinoma tissue. The sequence was collected from a person aged 65 to 79 with invasive lung adenocarcinoma. The CDR3 loop is CASSESVVSGYTF. The CDR3, as DNA: TGTGCCAGCAGCGAATCCGTGGTTAGTGGCTACACCTTC.